This T cell receptor delta chain was observed in a study of delta chains in infants with herpesvirus infections. Study observations and caveats: The public clonotype decayed quickly, seemingly gone after about two months.

Gamma-chain- and delta-chain-specific primers converted PBMC RNA into TCR cDNA. TCRdb reprocessed the RT-PCR reads through CATT. Of about 1,500 delta-chain clones in the sample, approximately 6.7% were seen once. By its share, this clone is medium-sized. Its cognate antigen is unknown. The CDR3 covers 21 residues. Trimming took 0 bases from V and 2 from J, leaving 28 bases between them. In germline, CDR1 is TSWWSYY, CDR2 QGS. The starting material was peripheral blood, obtained at time point 1 of longitudinal follow-up. The sequence was collected from a human donor who was a Ugandan infant, either HIV-exposed or HIV-unexposed (not recorded which). The chain has TRDV1 and TRDJ1; a possible D gene is TRDD3 (7 bases). Here the CDR3 reads CALGELPPRLGISFQTDKLIF. In nucleotides, the CDR3 is TGTGCTCTTGGGGAACTCCCTCCTCGACTGGGGATTTCCTTCCAGACCGATAAACTCATCTTT.